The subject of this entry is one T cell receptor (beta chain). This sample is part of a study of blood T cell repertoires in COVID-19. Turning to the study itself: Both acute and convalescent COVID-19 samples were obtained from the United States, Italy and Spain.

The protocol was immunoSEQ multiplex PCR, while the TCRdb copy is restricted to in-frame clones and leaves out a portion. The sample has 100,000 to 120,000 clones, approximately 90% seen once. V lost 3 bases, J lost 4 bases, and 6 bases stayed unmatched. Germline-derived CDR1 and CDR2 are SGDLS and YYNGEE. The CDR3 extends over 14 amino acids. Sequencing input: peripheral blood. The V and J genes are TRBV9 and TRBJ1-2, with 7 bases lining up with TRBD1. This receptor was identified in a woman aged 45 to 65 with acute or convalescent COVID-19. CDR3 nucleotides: TGTGCCAGCAGCGGAGGGGGCGGCGTCTATGGCTACACCTTC. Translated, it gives CASSGGGGVYGYTF. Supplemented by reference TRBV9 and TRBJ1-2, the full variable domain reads DSGVTQTPKHLITATGQRVTLRCSPRSGDLSVYWYQQSLDQGLQFLIQYYNGEERAKGNILERFSAQQFPDLHSELNLSSLELGDSALYFCASSGGGGVYGYTFGSGTRLTVV.